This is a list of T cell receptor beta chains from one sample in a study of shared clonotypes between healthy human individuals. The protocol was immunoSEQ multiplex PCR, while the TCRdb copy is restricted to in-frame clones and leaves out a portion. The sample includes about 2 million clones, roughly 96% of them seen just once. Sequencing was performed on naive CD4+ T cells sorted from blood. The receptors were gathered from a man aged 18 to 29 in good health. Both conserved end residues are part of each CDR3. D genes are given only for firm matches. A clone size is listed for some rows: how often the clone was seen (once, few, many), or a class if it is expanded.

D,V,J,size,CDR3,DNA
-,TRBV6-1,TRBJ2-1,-,CASSEGGSSYNEQFF,TGTGCCAGCAGTGAAGGTGGGAGCTCCTACAATGAGCAGTTCTTC
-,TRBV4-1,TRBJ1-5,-,CASSHPSGEGRQPQHF,TGCGCCAGCAGCCACCCCTCTGGGGAGGGTAGGCAGCCCCAGCATTTT
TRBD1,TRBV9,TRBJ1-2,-,CASSVDLGTGGYGYTF,TGTGCCAGCAGCGTAGACCTAGGGACAGGGGGCTATGGCTACACCTTC
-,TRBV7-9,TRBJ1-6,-,CASSLDGQRSPLHF,TGTGCCAGCAGCTTAGATGGACAACGGTCACCCCTCCACTTT
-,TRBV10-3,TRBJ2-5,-,CAISESKVAETQYF,TGTGCCATCAGTGAGTCAAAGGTGGCTGAGACCCAGTACTTC
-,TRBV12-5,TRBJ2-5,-,CASGLGDTQYF,TGTGCTAGTGGTTTGGGGGACACCCAGTACTTC
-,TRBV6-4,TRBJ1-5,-,CASSDSDKNQPQHF,TGTGCCAGCAGTGACTCAGACAAGAATCAGCCCCAGCATTTT
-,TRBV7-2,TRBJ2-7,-,CASGLLEQYF,TGTGCCAGCGGGTTGCTCGAGCAGTACTTC
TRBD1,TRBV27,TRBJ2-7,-,CASSFLGQGHYEQYF,TGTGCCAGCAGTTTCCTAGGACAGGGCCACTACGAGCAGTACTTC
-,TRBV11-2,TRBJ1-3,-,CASSLDRVEGNTIYF,TGTGCCAGCAGCCTCGATAGGGTTGAGGGAAACACCATATATTTT
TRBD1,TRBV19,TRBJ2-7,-,CASSVDRYEQYF,TGTGCCAGTAGTGTGGACAGGTACGAGCAGTACTTC
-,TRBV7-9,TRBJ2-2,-,CASRDTPGGVGGELFF,TGTGCCAGCAGAGACACCCCCGGAGGAGTTGGCGGGGAGCTGTTTTTT
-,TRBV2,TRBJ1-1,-,CASSENTGLKITEAFF,TGTGCCAGCAGTGAAAACACAGGGCTAAAGATTACTGAAGCTTTCTTT
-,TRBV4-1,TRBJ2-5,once,CASSPQVTQETQYF,TGCGCCAGCAGCCCTCAGGTTACGCAAGAGACCCAGTACTTC
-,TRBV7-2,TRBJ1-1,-,CASSLAPLGAFF,TGTGCCAGCAGCTTAGCGCCCCTTGGGGCTTTCTTT
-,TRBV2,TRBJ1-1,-,CASSFQGNTEAFF,TGTGCCAGCAGTTTTCAGGGGAACACTGAAGCTTTCTTT
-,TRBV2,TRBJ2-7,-,CASSLPTTNAGKQYF,TGTGCCAGCAGTCTCCCGACCACAAACGCAGGCAAGCAGTACTTC
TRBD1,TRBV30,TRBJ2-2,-,CACVDRGNTGELFF,TGTGCCTGTGTCGACAGGGGCAACACCGGGGAGCTGTTTTTT
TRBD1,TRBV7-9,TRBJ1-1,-,CASSPGTGRNTEAFF,TGTGCCAGCAGCCCAGGGACAGGGAGAAACACTGAAGCTTTCTTT
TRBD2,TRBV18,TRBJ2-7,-,CASSSSAGGNYEQYF,TGTGCCAGCTCATCATCCGCGGGAGGGAATTACGAGCAGTACTTC
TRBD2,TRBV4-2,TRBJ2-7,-,CASSRASGGANEQYF,TGTGCCAGCAGCCGGGCTAGCGGGGGGGCCAACGAGCAGTACTTC
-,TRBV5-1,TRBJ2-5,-,CASSLIPLGQETQYF,TGCGCCAGCAGCTTGATCCCCCTTGGGCAAGAGACCCAGTACTTC
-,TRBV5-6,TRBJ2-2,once,CASSLGSSLNTGELFF,TGTGCCAGCAGCTTGGGGTCTAGCTTGAACACCGGGGAGCTGTTTTTT